A single TCR beta chain is shown here with its context. This CDR3 is also generated by other DNA sequences in the sample. The germline gives CDR1 MNHEY, CDR2 SVGAGI. With 0 bases removed from V and 1 base from J, the gap between germline ends came to 6 bases. The CDR3 totals 15 residues. The sample belongs to a study of control samples from healthy donors and cancer patients. Clones were sequenced by immunoSEQ multiplex PCR, and TCRdb holds only the in-frame ones, with some missing. The sample holds some 140,000 clones, 85% to 90% seen once. The sequence was obtained from a man aged 45 to 65 with head and neck cancer. The sequenced material came from PBMCs. The rearrangement links TRBV6-5 to TRBJ1-4, with D perhaps matching TRBD1 (5 bases). The CDR3 region has the DNA TGTGCCAGCAGTTACTCAGGGGAAACTAATGAAAAACTGTTTTTT. Its protein product is CASSYSGETNEKLFF.